Listed here is a single T cell receptor beta chain. These data come from a study of CD8+ T cells in alopecia areata. Noted treatment: oral pan-JAK inhibitor, 5-10 mg twice daily. In each case, RNA was isolated and then reverse transcribed into cDNA as the sequencing template. Generated by immunoSEQ multiplex PCR, the TCRdb table keeps only in-frame clones and is missing some. Seen here are 170,000 or so clones, about three fifths observed once, and the top ten hold roughly 0.85%. V gave up 5 bases and J gave up 7 bases; unmatched junction bases: 7. Germline V lookup: CDR1 SGHVS, CDR2 FQNEAQ. There are 13 residues in the CDR3.

Material: CD4+ T cells sorted from blood, obtained at week 4, from a patient treated with tofacitinib. The rearrangement links TRBV7-8 to TRBJ1-1; 7 bases match TRBD1. This receptor was obtained from a human donor with alopecia areata. CDR3 nucleotides: TGTGCCAGCAGCCCTAGACAGGGACTTGAAGCTTTCTTT. This encodes CASSPRQGLEAFF.